Listed below are T cell receptor beta chains from one sample, sequenced in a study of OX40 agonist ivuxolimab in advanced cancers. Clones were read by immunoSEQ multiplex PCR, and TCRdb kept only the in-frame ones, dropping some. The sample contains about 47,000 clones, about 81% of which appear only once. This material consisted of CD4+ or CD8+ T cells sorted from blood, taken in a trial of the OX40 agonist ivuxolimab. Every receptor here comes from an adult with an advanced solid tumor such as melanoma, head and neck, liver or kidney cancer. The CDR3 runs from the conserved cysteine through the conserved F or W. The D gene is left open where the match is weak. Size values are once, few and many counts, or a class for expanded clones, and some rows have none.

>TRBV5-4|few|TRBJ2-1|-
CASRPRPQGHNEQFF
TGTGCCAGCAGGCCCCGACCCCAGGGGCACAATGAGCAGTTCTTC
>TRBV27|-|TRBJ2-6|-
CASSQGFGANVLTF
TGTGCCAGCAGCCAGGGATTCGGGGCCAACGTCCTGACTTTC
>TRBV7-2|-|TRBJ2-1|-
CASSLEVPNEQFF
TGTGCCAGCAGCTTAGAGGTCCCCAATGAGCAGTTCTTC
>TRBV4-3|few|TRBJ2-4|-
CASSQELGQNIQYF
TGCGCCAGCAGCCAAGAACTGGGGCAAAACATTCAGTACTTC
>TRBV9|-|TRBJ2-7|-
CASSVAGTRLYEQYF
TGTGCCAGCAGCGTAGCCGGGACACGGCTTTACGAGCAGTACTTC
>TRBV5-6|-|TRBJ2-4|TRBD2
CASSFGGFKYF
TGTGCCAGCAGCTTCGGGGGGTTCAAGTACTTC
>TRBV23-1|-|TRBJ1-5|-
CASSPSMGGGNQPQHF
TGCGCCAGCAGTCCCTCGATGGGGGGGGGCAATCAGCCCCAGCATTTT
>TRBV4-2|-|TRBJ2-1|-
CASSQDFGRREQFF
TGTGCCAGCAGCCAAGATTTCGGACGAAGGGAGCAGTTCTTC
>TRBV30|once|TRBJ2-1|TRBD1
CAWSQGQSSYNEQFF
TGTGCCTGGAGCCAGGGACAGAGCTCCTACAATGAGCAGTTCTTC
>TRBV7-9|-|TRBJ2-2|-
CASSLRDTGELFF
TGTGCCAGCAGCCTCCGGGACACCGGGGAGCTGTTTTTT
>TRBV6-1|-|TRBJ1-2|-
CASSEPLYYGYTF
TGTGCCAGCAGTGAACCCCTTTACTATGGCTACACCTTC
>TRBV4-3|-|TRBJ2-1|-
CASSQDLSYNEQFF
TGCGCCAGCAGCCAAGACCTCAGCTACAATGAGCAGTTCTTC
>TRBV6-1|-|TRBJ2-2|-
CASSDVGPGELFF
TGTGCCAGCAGTGACGTAGGGCCCGGGGAGCTGTTTTTT
>TRBV19|-|TRBJ2-2|-
CASSLRGSYANTGELFF
TGTGCCAGTAGTCTACGGGGCTCTTACGCGAACACCGGGGAGCTGTTTTTT
>TRBV11-2|-|TRBJ2-5|-
CASSLVSGARAFFQETQYF
TGTGCCAGCAGCTTAGTTTCGGGGGCCCGGGCGTTTTTCCAAGAGACCCAGTACTTC
>TRBV7-2|once|TRBJ2-3|TRBD2
CASSSIRSGSTDTQYF
TGTGCCAGCAGCTCAATCCGTAGCGGGAGCACAGATACGCAGTATTTT
>TRBV20-1|-|TRBJ2-7|-
CSGRDSYEQYF
TGCAGTGGCAGAGACAGCTACGAGCAGTACTTC
>TRBV20-1|-|TRBJ2-7|TRBD2
CSAGRAEQYF
TGCAGCGCCGGGAGGGCCGAGCAGTACTTC
>TRBV7-2|-|TRBJ2-3|-
CASSLMVWGSTDTQYF
TGTGCCAGCAGCTTAATGGTTTGGGGCAGCACAGATACGCAGTATTTT
>TRBV7-2|-|TRBJ2-7|TRBD2
CASSSSGSGSGPEQYF
TGTGCCAGCAGCTCCAGCGGGAGCGGGAGTGGGCCCGAGCAGTACTTC
>TRBV30|few|TRBJ2-7|-
CAWSGGSAYEQYF
TGTGCCTGGAGTGGGGGAAGCGCCTACGAGCAGTACTTC
>TRBV7-3|-|TRBJ2-3|TRBD1
CASSLTSRTGLSTDTQYF
TGTGCCAGCAGCTTAACCTCCCGGACAGGGTTGTCCACAGATACGCAGTATTTT
>TRBV29-1|-|TRBJ2-2|-
CSVSPESGNTGELFF
TGCAGCGTTTCCCCGGAATCGGGGAACACCGGGGAGCTGTTTTTT
>TRBV5-5|-|TRBJ2-7|-
CASSLRGVYEQYF
TGTGCCAGCAGCTTGAGGGGAGTCTACGAGCAGTACTTC
>TRBV19|-|TRBJ1-5|-
CASRDSGTSYQPQHF
TGTGCCAGTAGGGACAGCGGCACTAGTTATCAGCCCCAGCATTTT
>TRBV6-1|-|TRBJ2-2|-
CASSEIGSGELFF
TGTGCCAGCAGTGAAATAGGGTCCGGGGAGCTGTTTTTT
>TRBV25-1|-|TRBJ1-3|-
CASSPGGSPSGNTIYF
TGTGCCAGCAGTCCTGGGGGCAGCCCCTCTGGAAACACCATATATTTT
>TRBV12-5|-|TRBJ2-2|-
CASGLTRGTRGTGELFF
TGTGCTAGTGGTTTGACCCGGGGGACTCGAGGGACCGGGGAGCTGTTTTTT
>TRBV7-2|-|TRBJ1-1|-
CASSLSDLNTEAFF
TGTGCCAGCAGCTTATCAGATTTGAACACTGAAGCTTTCTTT
>TRBV11-2|once|TRBJ1-1|-
CASSPPWSRANTEAFF
TGTGCCAGCAGCCCCCCGTGGTCCAGGGCGAACACTGAAGCTTTCTTT
>TRBV5-1|-|TRBJ2-1|TRBD2
CASSLGGSGNEQFF
TGCGCCAGCAGCCTAGGCGGGAGCGGGAATGAGCAGTTCTTC
>TRBV28|-|TRBJ2-3|-
CASSSTTIPPDTQYF
TGTGCCAGCAGTTCGACGACTATCCCCCCAGATACGCAGTATTTT
>TRBV11-2|once|TRBJ2-7|TRBD2
CASSGGLAGVWEQYF
TGTGCCAGCAGCGGAGGACTAGCGGGAGTTTGGGAGCAGTACTTC
>TRBV5-1|-|TRBJ1-4|-
CASSLGPSNEKLFF
TGCGCCAGCAGCTTGGGGCCGTCTAATGAAAAACTGTTTTTT
>TRBV30|-|TRBJ2-1|-
CAWSSPCNEQFF
TGTGCCTGGAGTAGTCCCTGCAATGAGCAGTTCTTC
>TRBV9|-|TRBJ2-1|-
CASSISLQGMANDEQFF
TGTGCCAGCAGCATCAGCTTACAGGGAATGGCTAATGATGAGCAGTTCTTC
>TRBV7-9|-|TRBJ2-1|TRBD2
CASSLVRGLAGAGYNEQFF
TGTGCCAGCAGCTTAGTACGGGGACTAGCGGGAGCGGGGTACAATGAGCAGTTCTTC
>TRBV25-1|-|TRBJ2-3|-
CASSGFEYASRPDTQYF
TGTGCCAGCTCCGGCTTTGAATATGCTAGTCGCCCAGATACGCAGTATTTT
>TRBV30|-|TRBJ2-7|-
CAWSWRRSYEQYF
TGTGCCTGGAGCTGGCGCCGCTCCTACGAGCAGTACTTC